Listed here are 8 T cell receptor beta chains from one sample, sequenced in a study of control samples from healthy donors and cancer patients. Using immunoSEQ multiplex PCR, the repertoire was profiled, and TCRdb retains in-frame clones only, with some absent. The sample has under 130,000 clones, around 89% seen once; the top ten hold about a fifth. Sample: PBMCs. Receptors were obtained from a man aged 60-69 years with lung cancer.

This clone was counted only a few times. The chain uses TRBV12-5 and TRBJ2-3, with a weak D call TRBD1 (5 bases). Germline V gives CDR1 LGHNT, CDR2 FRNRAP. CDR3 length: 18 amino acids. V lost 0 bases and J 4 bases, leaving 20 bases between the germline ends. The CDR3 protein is CASGLVPDGREGADTQYF. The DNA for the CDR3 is TGTGCTAGTGGTTTGGTACCAGACGGCAGGGAAGGAGCAGATACGCAGTATTTT.

The CDR3 is CASSPGVNEDTEAFF. The CDR3 DNA sequence: TGCGCCAGCAGCCCTGGAGTAAACGAAGACACTGAAGCTTTCTTT. The chain is built from TRBV10-1 and TRBJ1-1, with D hard to call. CDR3 length: 15 residues. The V and J ends lost 6 bases and 3 bases respectively, with 17 bases between them. Germline V lookup: CDR1 WNHNN, CDR2 SYGVQD (reference sequence).

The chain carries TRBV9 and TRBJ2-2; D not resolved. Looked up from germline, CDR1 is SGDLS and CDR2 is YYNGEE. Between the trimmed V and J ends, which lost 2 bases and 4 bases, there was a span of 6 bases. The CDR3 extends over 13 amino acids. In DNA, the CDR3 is TGTGCCAGCAGCGTCACGAGCACCGGGGAGCTGTTTTTT. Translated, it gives CASSVTSTGELFF.

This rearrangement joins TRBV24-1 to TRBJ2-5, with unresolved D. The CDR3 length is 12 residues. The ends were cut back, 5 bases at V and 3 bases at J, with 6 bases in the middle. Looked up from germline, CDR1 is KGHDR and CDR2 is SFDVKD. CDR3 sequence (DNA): TGTGCCACCAGTGGAACAGAAGAGACCCAGTACTTC. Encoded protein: CATSGTEETQYF.

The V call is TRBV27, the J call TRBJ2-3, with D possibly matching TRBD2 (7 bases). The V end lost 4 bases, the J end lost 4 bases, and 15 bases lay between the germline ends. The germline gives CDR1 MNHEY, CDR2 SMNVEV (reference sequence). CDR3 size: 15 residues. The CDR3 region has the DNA TGTGCCAGCAGTTGGGGAGGGGGAAGTGCAGATACGCAGTATTTT. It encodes CASSWGGGSADTQYF.

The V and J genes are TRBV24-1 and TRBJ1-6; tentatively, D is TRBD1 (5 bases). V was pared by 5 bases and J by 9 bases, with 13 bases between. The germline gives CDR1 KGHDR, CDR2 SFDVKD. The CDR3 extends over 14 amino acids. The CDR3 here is CATSAAQGSSPLHF. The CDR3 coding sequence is TGTGCCACCAGTGCCGCTCAGGGATCTTCACCCCTCCACTTT.

CDR3 coding DNA: TGTGCCAGCACCTTTACAACAGGGAGTGGCGGCTACACCTTC. Encoded protein: CASTFTTGSGGYTF. The chain uses TRBV6-5 and TRBJ1-2; the D gene is possibly TRBD1 (6 bases). The germline V gene encodes CDR1 MNHEY and CDR2 SVGAGI. V lost 7 bases, J lost 8 bases, and 20 bases lay in between. This CDR3 spans 14 amino acids.

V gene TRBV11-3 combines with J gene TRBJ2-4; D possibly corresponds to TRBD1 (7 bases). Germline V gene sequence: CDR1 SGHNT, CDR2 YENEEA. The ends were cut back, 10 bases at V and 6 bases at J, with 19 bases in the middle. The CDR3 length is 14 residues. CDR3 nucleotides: TGTGCCACTTCGCCAGGGGGAGGTTTAAACATTCAGTACTTC. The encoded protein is CATSPGGGLNIQYF.